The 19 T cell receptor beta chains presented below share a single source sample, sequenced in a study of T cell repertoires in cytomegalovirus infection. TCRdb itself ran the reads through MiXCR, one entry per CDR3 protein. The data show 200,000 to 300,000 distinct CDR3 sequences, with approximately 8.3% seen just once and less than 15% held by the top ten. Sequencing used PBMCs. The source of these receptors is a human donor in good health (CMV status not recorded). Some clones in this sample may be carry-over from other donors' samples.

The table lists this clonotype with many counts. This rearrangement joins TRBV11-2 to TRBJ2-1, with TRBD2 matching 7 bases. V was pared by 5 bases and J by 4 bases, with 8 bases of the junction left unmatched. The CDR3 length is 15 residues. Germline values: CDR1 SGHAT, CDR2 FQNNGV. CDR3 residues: CASSLGRPVYNEQFF. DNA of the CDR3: TGTGCCAGCAGCCTCGGGAGGCCCGTATACAATGAGCAGTTCTTC.

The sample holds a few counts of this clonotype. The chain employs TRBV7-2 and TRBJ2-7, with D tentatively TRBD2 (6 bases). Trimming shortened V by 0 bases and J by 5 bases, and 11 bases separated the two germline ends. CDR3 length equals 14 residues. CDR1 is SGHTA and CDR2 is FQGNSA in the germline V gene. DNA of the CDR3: TGTGCCAGCAGCTTAGCCGGGGGTCTCCACGAGCAGTACTTC. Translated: CASSLAGGLHEQYF.

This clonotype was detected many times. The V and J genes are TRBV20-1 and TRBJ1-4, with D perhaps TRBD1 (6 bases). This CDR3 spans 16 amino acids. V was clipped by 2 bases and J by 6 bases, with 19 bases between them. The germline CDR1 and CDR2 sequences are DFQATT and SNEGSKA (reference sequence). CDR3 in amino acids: CSARTPPRGADEKLFF. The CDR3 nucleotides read TGCAGTGCTAGAACTCCCCCCCGGGGGGCAGATGAAAAACTGTTTTTT.

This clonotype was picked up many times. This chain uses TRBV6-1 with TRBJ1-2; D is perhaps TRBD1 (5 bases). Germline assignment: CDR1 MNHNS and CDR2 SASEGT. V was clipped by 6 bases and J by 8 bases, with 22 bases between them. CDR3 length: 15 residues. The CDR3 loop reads CASSRLGGYEGGYTF. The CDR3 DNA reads TGTGCCAGCAGCCGCCTTGGGGGGTACGAGGGGGGCTACACCTTC.

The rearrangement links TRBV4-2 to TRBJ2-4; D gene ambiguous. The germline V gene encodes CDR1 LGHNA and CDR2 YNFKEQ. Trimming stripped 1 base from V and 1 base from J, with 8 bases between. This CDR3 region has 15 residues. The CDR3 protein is CASSQGWLAKNIQYF. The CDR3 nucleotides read TGTGCCAGCAGCCAAGGTTGGTTGGCCAAAAACATTCAGTACTTC.

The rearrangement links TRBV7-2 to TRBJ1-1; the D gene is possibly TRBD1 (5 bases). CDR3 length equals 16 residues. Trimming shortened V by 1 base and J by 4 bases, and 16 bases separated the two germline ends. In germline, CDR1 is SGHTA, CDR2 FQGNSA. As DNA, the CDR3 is TGTGCCAGCAGCTTAGGGGGGAGGGGACGGGGCACTGAAGCTTTCTTT. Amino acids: CASSLGGRGRGTEAFF.

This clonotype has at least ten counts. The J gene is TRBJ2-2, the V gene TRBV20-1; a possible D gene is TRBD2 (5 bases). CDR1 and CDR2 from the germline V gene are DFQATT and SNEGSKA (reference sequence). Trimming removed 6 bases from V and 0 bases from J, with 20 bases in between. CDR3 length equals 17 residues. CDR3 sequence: CSAWAETTHANTGELFF. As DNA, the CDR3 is TGCAGTGCCTGGGCAGAGACTACTCATGCGAACACCGGGGAGCTGTTTTTT.

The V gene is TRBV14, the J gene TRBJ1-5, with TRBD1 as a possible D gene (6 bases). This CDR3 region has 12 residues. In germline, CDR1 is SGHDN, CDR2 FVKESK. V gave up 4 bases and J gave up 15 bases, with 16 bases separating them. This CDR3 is CASSLGAGALHF. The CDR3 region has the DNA TGTGCCAGCAGCCTCGGAGCGGGGGCATTGCATTTT.

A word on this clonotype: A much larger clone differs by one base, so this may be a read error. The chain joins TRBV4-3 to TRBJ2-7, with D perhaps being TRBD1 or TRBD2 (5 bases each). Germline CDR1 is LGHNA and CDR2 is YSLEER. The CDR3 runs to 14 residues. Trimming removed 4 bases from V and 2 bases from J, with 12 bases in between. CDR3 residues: CASSPLQGAYEQYF. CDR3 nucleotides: TGCGCCAGCAGCCCACTGCAGGGAGCCTACGAGCAGTACTTC.

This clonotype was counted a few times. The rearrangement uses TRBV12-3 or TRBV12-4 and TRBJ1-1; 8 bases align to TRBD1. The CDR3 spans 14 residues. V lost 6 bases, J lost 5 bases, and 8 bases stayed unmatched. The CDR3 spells CASRKGQEGTEAFF. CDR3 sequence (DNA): TGTGCCAGCAGGAAGGGACAGGAAGGGACTGAAGCTTTCTTT.

Here the CDR3 DNA reads TGCAGTGCTACCAGACCGGGACAGGGATACGAGCAGTACTTC. This codes for CSATRPGQGYEQYF. This sequence joins TRBV20-1 and TRBJ2-7, with 9 bases that match TRBD1. Germline lookup yields CDR1 DFQATT and CDR2 SNEGSKA (reference sequence). The junction had 8 bases not matched to a gene; V was cut back by 4 bases and J by 4 bases. The CDR3 length is 14 residues.

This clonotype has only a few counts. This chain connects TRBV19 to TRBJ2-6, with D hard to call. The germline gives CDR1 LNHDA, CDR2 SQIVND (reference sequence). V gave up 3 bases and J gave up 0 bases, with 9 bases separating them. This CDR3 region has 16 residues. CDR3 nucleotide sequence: TGTGCCAGTAGTATCTACGGAACCTCTGGGGCCAACGTCCTGACTTTC. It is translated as CASSIYGTSGANVLTF.

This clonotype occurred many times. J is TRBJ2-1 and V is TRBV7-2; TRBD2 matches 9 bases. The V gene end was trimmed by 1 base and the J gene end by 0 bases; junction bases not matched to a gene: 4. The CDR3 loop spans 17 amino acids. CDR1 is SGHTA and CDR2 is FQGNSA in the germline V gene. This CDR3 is CASSLGSGRSSYNEQFF. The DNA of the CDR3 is TGTGCCAGCAGCTTAGGGAGCGGGAGGAGCTCCTACAATGAGCAGTTCTTC.

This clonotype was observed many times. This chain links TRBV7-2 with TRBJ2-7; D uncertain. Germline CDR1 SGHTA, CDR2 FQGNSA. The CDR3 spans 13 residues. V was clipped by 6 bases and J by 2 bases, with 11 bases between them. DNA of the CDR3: TGTGCCAGCAGTCCCCCCAGTACCTACGAGCAGTACTTC. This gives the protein CASSPPSTYEQYF.

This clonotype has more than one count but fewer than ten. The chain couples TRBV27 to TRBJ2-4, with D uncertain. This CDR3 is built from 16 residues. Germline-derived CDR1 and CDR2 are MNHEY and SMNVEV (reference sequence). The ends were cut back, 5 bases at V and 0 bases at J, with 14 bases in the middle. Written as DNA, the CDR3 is TGTGCCAGCAGTGTTCATGAGACGGGAGCCAAAAACATTCAGTACTTC. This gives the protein CASSVHETGAKNIQYF.

CDR3 nucleotide sequence: TGCAGTGCTAGAGGGGGGCGGGGGGGCACAGATACGCAGTATTTT. This codes for CSARGGRGGTDTQYF. The V gene is TRBV20-1, the J gene TRBJ2-3; 8 nucleotides align to TRBD2. Germline V gives CDR1 DFQATT, CDR2 SNEGSKA (reference sequence). The CDR3 totals 15 residues. V gave up 1 base and J gave up 1 base; unmatched junction bases: 4.

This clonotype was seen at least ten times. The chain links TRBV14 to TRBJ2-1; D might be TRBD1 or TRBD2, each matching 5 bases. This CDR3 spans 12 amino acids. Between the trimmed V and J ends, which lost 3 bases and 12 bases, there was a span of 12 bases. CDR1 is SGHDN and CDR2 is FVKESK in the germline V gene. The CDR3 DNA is TGTGCCAGCAGCCAGGGACCGATTGGGCAGTTCTTC. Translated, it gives CASSQGPIGQFF.

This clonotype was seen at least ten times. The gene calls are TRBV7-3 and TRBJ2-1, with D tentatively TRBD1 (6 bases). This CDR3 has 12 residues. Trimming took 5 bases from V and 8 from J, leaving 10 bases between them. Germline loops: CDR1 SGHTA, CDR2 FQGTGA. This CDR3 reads CASSDTGYEQFF. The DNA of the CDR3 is TGTGCCAGCAGCGATACAGGGTATGAGCAGTTCTTC.

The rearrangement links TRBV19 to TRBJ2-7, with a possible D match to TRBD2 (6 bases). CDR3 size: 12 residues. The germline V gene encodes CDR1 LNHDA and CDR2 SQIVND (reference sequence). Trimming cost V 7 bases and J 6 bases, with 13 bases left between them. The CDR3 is CASTATGGEQYF. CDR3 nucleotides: TGTGCCAGTACCGCGACCGGGGGCGAGCAGTACTTC.